This record covers a single TCR beta chain. Antigen specificity is unknown. These data are taken from a study of circulating and synovial CD4+ cells in juvenile arthritis. Study-wide results and caveats: Circulating pathogenic-like lymphocytes shared a substantially higher fraction of CDR3 sequences with synovium than bulk blood. Bulk blood CD4 repertoires were more diverse than these.

TCRdb's table, derived via immunoSEQ multiplex PCR, lists solely in-frame clones and lacks some. The data hold tens of thousands of clones, with around 95% observed a single time. Trimming cost V 4 bases and J 1 base, with 17 bases left between them. Germline lookup yields CDR1 SGHDT and CDR2 YYEEEE. This CDR3 spans 16 amino acids. Input material: CD4+ T cells from blood. The receptor was isolated from a human donor with juvenile idiopathic arthritis. This rearrangement joins TRBV5-6 to TRBJ1-2; D gene uncertain. In DNA, the CDR3 is TGTGCCAGCAGCCCCACAGCAAGGTCGTTTAACTATGGCTACACCTTC. This sequence encodes CASSPTARSFNYGYTF. The entire variable domain, with the rest obtained from reference TRBV5-6 and TRBJ1-2, is as follows: DAGVTQSPTHLIKTRGQQVTLRCSPKSGHDTVSWYQQALGQGPQFIFQYYEEEERQRGNFPDRFSGHQFPNYSSELNVNALLLGDSALYLCASSPTARSFNYGYTFGSGTRLTVV.